The 13 T cell receptor beta chains below come from one sample, sequenced in a study of spatial heterogeneity in lung cancer (dated by TCRdb to about 2019). The paper's findings and limits, for the study overall: The tumor nonsynonymous mutation count correlated with the number of expanded alpha and beta TCRs within the tumor.

No cognate antigen is known for these TCRs. The receptor library was made with 5' RACE. Sequencing used a NextSeq 500. TCRdb trimmed public reads at Q25 via fastp, called clones via MiXCR and kept in-frame beta chains. Each entry merges the rows of one CDR3 protein and shows their most common DNA and genes. The sample table contains under 350 distinct CDR3 sequences; only one count was recorded for under 50% of them. The top ten clones comprise 23% of the sample. The time point label, as the study defines it: sample taken at primary tumor resection. This specimen was lung tumor tissue, taken at surgery. These receptors were obtained from a male donor with early-stage non-small cell lung cancer.

This clonotype has more than one count but fewer than ten. This beta chain turned up in a library designed for alpha chains; as an off-target read, its abundance says little. The genes are TRBV7-2 and TRBJ2-1, with 12 bases matching TRBD2. Germline values: CDR1 SGHTA, CDR2 FQGNSA. CDR3 length: 16 residues. V lost 5 bases and J lost 5; bases outside the gene matches: 7. The CDR3 bases are TGTGCCAGCAGCGACAGGACTAGCGGGGTTCACAATGAGCAGTTCTTC. It specifies CASSDRTSGVHNEQFF.

A note on this clonotype: Because this beta chain is a stray read in a library intended to capture alpha chains, its abundance should not be given much weight. The CDR3 reads CSARDASRTGSYEQYF. As DNA, the CDR3 is TGCAGTGCTAGAGATGCTTCTAGGACAGGGTCCTACGAGCAGTACTTC. V is TRBV20-1 and J is TRBJ2-7; 8 nucleotides line up with TRBD1. CDR1 is DFQATT, CDR2 SNEGSKA, per germline (reference sequence). The CDR3 runs to 16 residues. Losses at the gene ends were 0 bases for V and 1 base for J; bases not matched to a gene: 8.

Note on this clonotype: This beta chain slipped into a library made for alpha chains as a stray read, so its size is not meaningful. This sequence joins TRBV12-3 or TRBV12-4 and TRBJ2-1; D not certain. V dropped 4 bases and J dropped 9 bases, with 13 bases sitting between them. The length of the CDR3 is 13 residues. The CDR3 loop is CASSYSPAGEQFF. The CDR3 DNA reads as TGTGCCAGCAGTTATTCCCCGGCAGGTGAGCAGTTCTTC.

As regards this clonotype: The library was built for alpha chains, so this beta chain is an off-target read and its size means little. CDR3 sequence reads: CASRKDSNTGELFF. The CDR3 nucleotides read TGTGCCAGCAGAAAGGATTCGAACACCGGGGAGCTGTTTTTT. This rearrangement joins TRBV7-8 to TRBJ2-2; D is uncertain. The CDR3 contains 14 residues. V was shortened by 6 bases and J by 0 bases, with 8 bases between the two germline ends. Looked up from germline, CDR1 is SGHVS and CDR2 is FQNEAQ.

This clonotype has a handful of counts. This beta chain lies outside the target of a library built for alpha chains; its clone size means little. The rearrangement links TRBV5-4 to TRBJ2-2; 10 bases fit TRBD1. Germline V gene lookup returns CDR1 SGHNT and CDR2 YYREEE (reference sequence). The CDR3 consists of 15 residues. J was trimmed by 6 bases and V by 3 bases; bases with no gene match: 5. The CDR3 reads CASSSSDRGSGELFF. The CDR3 DNA reads TGTGCCAGCAGCTCTTCGGACAGGGGGTCCGGGGAGCTGTTTTTT. The variable domain in full, with the rest retrieved from reference TRBV5-4 and TRBJ2-2, is ETGVTQSPTHLIKTRGQQVTLRCSSQSGHNTVSWYQQALGQGPQFIFQYYREEENGRGNFPPRFSGLQFPNYSSELNVNALELDDSALYLCASSSSDRGSGELFFGEGSRLTVL.

About this clonotype itself: The library was designed around alpha chains, so this beta chain is a stray read whose abundance carries little weight. The rearrangement joins TRBV7-9 to TRBJ2-7; maybe TRBD1 (6 bases). V shed 1 base and J shed 1 base, with 14 bases lying between them. The germline V gene encodes CDR1 SEHNR and CDR2 FQNEAQ (reference sequence). CDR3 length: 16 amino acids. The CDR3 bases are TGTGCCAGCAGCTTAGGTTCGACAGGCAAATCCTACGAGCAGTACTTC. As protein: CASSLGSTGKSYEQYF.

This clonotype qualifies as hyperexpanded. This beta chain appears as a stray read in a library generated for alpha chains; its size is not informative. The chain carries TRBV5-6 and TRBJ1-5, with 8 bases identical to TRBD1. CDR3 length: 15 amino acids. The V and J ends lost 0 bases and 6 bases, in that order; junction bases with no gene match: 5. The germline V gene encodes CDR1 SGHDT and CDR2 YYEEEE. In nucleotides, the CDR3 is TGTGCCAGCAGCTTGGCTGGACAGGGCGCTCAGCCCCAGCATTTT. This gives the protein CASSLAGQGAQPQHF.

Note on this clonotype: This beta chain came through as a stray read in a library set up for alpha chains, and its size says little. This chain links TRBV9 with TRBJ2-1; D could derive from TRBD1 or TRBD2 (6 bases each). The CDR3 runs 13 residues. Trimming left V 4 bases short and J 9 bases short, with 14 bases between. Germline CDR1 and CDR2: SGDLS and YYNGEE. CDR3 sequence (DNA): TGTGCCAGCAGCACGGAGGGGGTAGGTGAGCAGTTCTTC. Translated: CASSTEGVGEQFF.

This clonotype appeared a few times. Since the library was made to target alpha chains, this beta chain is a stray read and its abundance is not meaningful. The CDR3 bases are TGTGCCAGTAGCCGCTTTGGGACTAGCGGGAGTCACACCTACAATGAGCAGTTCTTC. This codes for CASSRFGTSGSHTYNEQFF. The gene calls are TRBV19 and TRBJ2-1, with TRBD2 matching 14 bases. The germline gives CDR1 LNHDA, CDR2 SQIVND (reference sequence). The CDR3 totals 19 residues. The V and J ends lost 6 bases and 2 bases, in that order; junction bases with no gene match: 12.

This clonotype was picked up one time. For a library built for alpha chains, this beta chain is a stray read; little rests on its size. This chain joins TRBV7-2 and TRBJ2-5, with D possibly being TRBD2 (6 bases). The CDR3 is made up of 13 amino acids. Germline CDR1 reads SGHTA; CDR2 reads FQGNSA. V lost 5 bases to trimming and J lost 2 bases, with 9 bases between them. The CDR3 DNA reads as TGTGCCAGCAGCCCACGGGAGCAAGAGACCCAGTACTTC. Amino acids: CASSPREQETQYF.

A note on this clonotype: This beta chain was picked up by a library intended for alpha chains and is off target, so its count carries little meaning. The chain is built from TRBV28 and TRBJ2-7; D is undetermined. This CDR3 is 13 amino acids long. The germline V gene has CDR1 MDHEN and CDR2 SYDVKM. Trimming removed 6 bases from V and 3 bases from J, with 12 bases in between. The CDR3 region is CASSSTPYYEQYF. CDR3 sequence (DNA): TGTGCCAGCAGCAGTACCCCTTACTACGAGCAGTACTTC.

In this sample, this clonotype turned up a few times. A library made for alpha chains picked up this beta chain off target, so its size means little. The chain couples TRBV29-1 to TRBJ2-3; 7 bases agree with TRBD2. Germline assignment: CDR1 SQVTM and CDR2 ANQGSEA. The CDR3 length is 14 residues. Trimming removed 6 bases from V and 2 bases from J; junction bases left unmatched: 8. In DNA, the CDR3 is TGCAGCGTCGCCACTAGCGCCCCCACAGATACGCAGTATTTT. Protein product: CSVATSAPTDTQYF.

To note about this clonotype: The library was built for alpha chains, so this beta chain is an off-target read and its size means little. The chain joins TRBV6-6 to TRBJ2-3; 7 positions match TRBD2. The V and J ends lost 6 bases and 5 bases, in that order; junction bases with no gene match: 8. The CDR3 is 14 amino acids. The germline CDR1 and CDR2 sequences are MNHNY and SVGAGI (reference sequence). The CDR3 region has the DNA TGTGCCAGCAGACGGACTAGAAGTGAAGATACGCAGTATTTT. The encoded protein is CASRRTRSEDTQYF.